This T cell receptor (beta chain) was recorded in a study of blood T cell repertoires in COVID-19. For the study at large: Sites in the United States, Italy and Spain provided acute and convalescent COVID-19 samples.

This CDR3 spans 16 amino acids. Germline trimming cut 8 bases from V and 1 base from J; bases unmatched to any gene: 10. CDR1 is MNHEY, CDR2 SMNVEV, per germline (reference sequence). The protocol was immunoSEQ multiplex PCR, while the TCRdb copy is restricted to in-frame clones and leaves out a portion. The sample consists of some 51,000 clones, 80% to 90% of them appearing once. The origin of this receptor is a man aged 55 to 70 with acute or convalescent COVID-19. The genes are TRBV27 and TRBJ2-3; 9 nucleotides line up with TRBD2. Sequencing input: peripheral blood. The CDR3 region has the DNA TGTGCCAGCTCACGTCTTAGCGGGAGTGGCACAGATACGCAGTATTTT. Amino acid sequence: CASSRLSGSGTDTQYF.